This T cell receptor beta chain came from a study of T cell repertoires in cytomegalovirus infection. Study overall: From public TCR beta signatures came an indication of both CMV infection and matching HLA type.

For this clonotype: Its antigen is not identified.

TCRdb re-derived calls from the reads in MiXCR, one entry per CDR3 protein. The sample yields about 440,000 distinct CDR3 sequences, roughly 30% seen once. This CDR3 is built from 12 residues. V lost 2 bases and J lost 8, with 6 bases in between. Germline V CDR1 and CDR2: KGHDR, SFDVKD. Findings and caveats of the study: Carriage of CMV together with the relevant HLA was identifiable through cumulative public TCR beta family frequency. Predominance within the ex vivo response was attributable to HLA-C-restricted CMV-specific TCR beta clonotypes.

The material sequenced was PBMCs. J is TRBJ2-4 and V is TRBV24-1; D unresolved. The receptor was derived from a human donor in good health (CMV status not recorded). Some clones in this sample may be carry-over from other donors' samples. The CDR3 DNA is TGTGCCACCAGTGATTCTAAAGACATTCAGTACTTC. This translates into CATSDSKDIQYF.